The 13 T cell receptor beta chains presented below share a single source sample, sequenced in a study of identical twins. One entry per CDR3 protein results from TCRdb running MiXCR on the 5' RACE reads. Of approximately 190,000 distinct CDR3 sequences in the sample, about a sixth are singletons; the top ten hold about 38%. These data also featured in a second study, about T cells expressing NK-cell markers.

Sequenced input: CD8+ T cells sorted from blood. These TCRs come from a woman between 18 and 29 years old in good health.

In its sample, this clonotype was seen a few times. V is TRBV4-3 and J is TRBJ2-4; D remains unclear. Germline values: CDR1 LGHNA, CDR2 YSLEER. Between the trimmed V and J ends, which lost 1 base and 2 bases, there was a span of 12 bases. CDR3 length: 16 residues. The CDR3 sequence is CASSQGTRGTKNIQYF. CDR3 sequence (DNA): TGCGCCAGCAGCCAAGGAACCAGAGGAACCAAAAACATTCAGTACTTC.

This chain uses TRBV11-2 with TRBJ2-1; 13 bases agree with TRBD2. Trimming cost V 4 bases and J 5 bases; bases outside gene matches: 5. Germline CDR1 reads SGHAT; CDR2 reads FQNNGV. This CDR3 region has 16 residues. CDR3 sequence reads: CASSWGLAGSDNEQFF. The CDR3 DNA reads TGTGCCAGCAGCTGGGGACTAGCGGGGTCTGACAATGAGCAGTTCTTC.

This clonotype has more than one count but fewer than ten. The chain combines TRBV25-1 with TRBJ2-1; D perhaps matches TRBD2 (6 bases). V shed 8 bases and J shed 4 bases, with 15 bases lying between them. Germline values: CDR1 MGHDK, CDR2 SYGVNS. CDR3 length: 14 residues. CDR3 region: CASRPRAGYNEQFF. CDR3 DNA sequence: TGTGCCAGCCGGCCGAGGGCGGGATACAATGAGCAGTTCTTC.

J is TRBJ1-1 and V is TRBV15; D gene uncertain. This CDR3 is built from 16 residues. Germline V gene lookup returns CDR1 LNHNV and CDR2 YYDKDF (reference sequence). V lost 1 base and J 5 bases, leaving 17 bases between the germline ends. DNA of the CDR3: TGTGCCACCAGCAGAGCCCCCTTCGGGGTGGGGACTGAAGCTTTCTTT. This sequence encodes CATSRAPFGVGTEAFF.

This clonotype was seen a handful of times. V and J are TRBV28 and TRBJ2-7, with 11 nucleotides matching TRBD2. CDR3 length: 13 amino acids. The V and J ends lost 6 bases and 4 bases, in that order; junction bases with no gene match: 2. Germline CDR1 is MDHEN and CDR2 is SYDVKM. CDR3 in DNA: TGTGCCAGCAGAACTAGCGGGGGTTACGAGCAGTACTTC. As protein: CASRTSGGYEQYF.

In this sample, this clonotype turned up a few times. The chain carries TRBV7-9 and TRBJ2-1; 9 bases align to TRBD2. Germline CDR1 SEHNR, CDR2 FQNEAQ (reference sequence). CDR3 size: 16 residues. V dropped 6 bases and J dropped 3; count of bases not matched to a gene: 9. CDR3 residues: CASRTGASGDYNEQFF. DNA for the CDR3: TGTGCCAGCAGGACAGGTGCTAGCGGGGACTACAATGAGCAGTTCTTC.

This clonotype was detected a few times. The chain links TRBV5-1 to TRBJ2-7; maybe TRBD1 (5 bases). Germline assignment: CDR1 SGHRS and CDR2 YFSETQ. This CDR3 comprises 14 residues. V lost 1 base and J 3 bases, leaving 11 bases between the germline ends. The CDR3 protein is CASSLRGADYEQYF. In DNA form, the CDR3 reads TGCGCCAGCAGCTTGAGGGGTGCCGACTACGAGCAGTACTTC.

The table lists this clonotype with a few counts. CDR3 sequence: CSARDHSSGSNEQFF. The CDR3 bases are TGCAGTGCTAGAGATCACAGTAGCGGGAGCAATGAGCAGTTCTTC. This rearrangement joins TRBV20-1 to TRBJ2-1; 9 bases line up with TRBD2. The CDR3 has 15 residues. V shed 0 bases, J shed 6 bases, and the junction held 6 bases outside the gene matches. CDR1 and CDR2 from the germline V gene are DFQATT and SNEGSKA (reference sequence).

This clonotype was counted at least ten times. This chain joins TRBV12-3 or TRBV12-4 and TRBJ2-1; the D is unclear. CDR3 length: 11 amino acids. V was clipped by 3 bases and J by 5 bases, with 2 bases between them. The CDR3: CASSFNNEQFF. The CDR3 DNA reads TGTGCCAGCAGTTTCAACAATGAGCAGTTCTTC.

The sample holds a few counts of this clonotype. The chain couples TRBV3-1 to TRBJ2-1; weak D call: TRBD2 (6 bases). CDR1 is LGHDT and CDR2 is YNNKEL in the germline V gene (reference sequence). V was pared by 1 base and J by 7 bases, with 14 bases between. The length of the CDR3 is 15 residues. The CDR3 sequence: CASSQVPGGGNEQFF. The CDR3 DNA follows: TGTGCCAGCAGCCAAGTGCCCGGGGGTGGGAATGAGCAGTTCTTC.

A word on this clonotype: Because the CDR3 is missing its conserved closing phenylalanine or tryptophan, this is likely a read error. The chain has TRBV7-9 and TRBJ2-5, with 7 bases lining up with TRBD1. The J segment lost 2 bases and the V segment lost 4 bases, leaving 4 bases of the junction unmatched. The CDR3 has 14 amino acids. The germline gives CDR1 SEHNR, CDR2 FQNEAQ (reference sequence). The CDR3 loop reads CASSSPGQQETQYS. CDR3 bases: TGTGCCAGCAGCTCCCCGGGACAGCAAGAGACCCAGTACTCC.

In regard to this clonotype: One junction end disagrees with the germline gene, perhaps due to a read error. This chain joins TRBV10-2 and TRBJ2-4; perhaps TRBD1 as D (7 bases). This CDR3 is built from 12 residues. Germline V gene lookup returns CDR1 WSHSY and CDR2 SAAADI. CDR3 in amino acids: CASSEGGGTVVF. CDR3 nucleotides: TGCGCCAGCAGTGAGGGGGGCGGGACAGTTGTCTTC.

Comment on this clonotype: Germline is not matched at one junction end, which may reflect a read error. The chain has TRBV20-1 and TRBJ1-6; maybe TRBD1 (5 bases). This CDR3 is built from 15 residues. The germline gives CDR1 DFQATT, CDR2 SNEGSKA (reference sequence). Written as DNA, the CDR3 is TGCAGTGCCAGAGAAAAGGGACTGATTAATTCACCCCTCCACTTT. This sequence encodes CSAREKGLINSPLHF.